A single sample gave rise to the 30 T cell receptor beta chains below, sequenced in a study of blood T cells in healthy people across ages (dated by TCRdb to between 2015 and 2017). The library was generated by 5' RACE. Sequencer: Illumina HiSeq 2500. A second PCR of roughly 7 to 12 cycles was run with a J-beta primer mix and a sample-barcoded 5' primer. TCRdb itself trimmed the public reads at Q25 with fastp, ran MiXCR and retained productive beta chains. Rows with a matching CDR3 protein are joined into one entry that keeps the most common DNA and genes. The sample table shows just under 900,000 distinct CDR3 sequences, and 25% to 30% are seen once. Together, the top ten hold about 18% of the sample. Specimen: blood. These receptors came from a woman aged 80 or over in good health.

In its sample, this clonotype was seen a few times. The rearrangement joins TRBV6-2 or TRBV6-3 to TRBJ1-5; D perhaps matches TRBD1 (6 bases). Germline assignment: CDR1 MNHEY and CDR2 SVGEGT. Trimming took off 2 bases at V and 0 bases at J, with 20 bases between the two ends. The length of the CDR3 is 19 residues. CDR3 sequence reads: CASSYLRGALGLSNQPQHF. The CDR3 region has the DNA TGTGCCAGCAGTTACCTTCGGGGGGCCTTGGGGCTTAGCAATCAGCCCCAGCATTTT.

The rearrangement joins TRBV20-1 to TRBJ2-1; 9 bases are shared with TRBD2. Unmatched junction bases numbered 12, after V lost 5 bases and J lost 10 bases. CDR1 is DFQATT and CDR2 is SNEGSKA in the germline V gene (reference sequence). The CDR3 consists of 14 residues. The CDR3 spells CSAFAGGRLFEQFF. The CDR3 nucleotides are TGCAGTGCTTTCGCGGGGGGGAGGCTGTTCGAGCAGTTCTTC.

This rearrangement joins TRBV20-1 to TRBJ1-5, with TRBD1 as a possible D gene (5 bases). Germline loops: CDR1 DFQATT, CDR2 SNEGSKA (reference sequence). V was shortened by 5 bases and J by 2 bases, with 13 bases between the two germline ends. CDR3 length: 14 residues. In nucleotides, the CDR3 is TGCAGTGCTGGGGCCCTTGGAGGCAATCAGCCCCAGCATTTT. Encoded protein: CSAGALGGNQPQHF.

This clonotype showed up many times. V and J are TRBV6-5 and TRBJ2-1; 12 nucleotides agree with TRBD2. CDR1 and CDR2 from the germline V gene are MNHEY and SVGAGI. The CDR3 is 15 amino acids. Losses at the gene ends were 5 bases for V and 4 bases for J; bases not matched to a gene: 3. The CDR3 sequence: CASSATSGGYNEQFF. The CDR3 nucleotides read TGTGCCAGCAGTGCGACTAGCGGGGGATACAATGAGCAGTTCTTC.

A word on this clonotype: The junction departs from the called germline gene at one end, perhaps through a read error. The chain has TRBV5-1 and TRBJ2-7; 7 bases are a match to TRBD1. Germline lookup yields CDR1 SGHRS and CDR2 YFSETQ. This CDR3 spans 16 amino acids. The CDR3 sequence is CASSLAGQELSYEQYF. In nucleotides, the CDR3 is TGCGCCAGCAGCTTGGCCGGACAGGAGCTCTCCTATGAGCAGTACTTC. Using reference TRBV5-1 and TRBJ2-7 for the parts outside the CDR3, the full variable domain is KAGVTQTPRYLIKTRGQQVTLSCSPISGHRSVSWYQQTPGQGLQFLFEYFSETQRNKGNFPGRFSGRQFSNSRSEMNVSTLELGDSALYLCASSLAGQELSYEQYFGPGTRLTVT.

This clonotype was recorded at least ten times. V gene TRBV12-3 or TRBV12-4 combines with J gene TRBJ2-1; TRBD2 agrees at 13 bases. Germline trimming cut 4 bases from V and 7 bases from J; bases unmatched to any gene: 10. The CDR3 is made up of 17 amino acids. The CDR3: CASSSRLAGGVGNEQFF. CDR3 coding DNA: TGTGCCAGCAGTTCCCGACTAGCGGGGGGAGTAGGGAATGAGCAGTTCTTC.

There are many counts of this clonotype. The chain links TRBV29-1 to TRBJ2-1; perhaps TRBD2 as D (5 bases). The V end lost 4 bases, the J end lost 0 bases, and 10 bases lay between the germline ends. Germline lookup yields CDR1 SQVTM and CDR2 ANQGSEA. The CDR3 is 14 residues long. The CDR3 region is CSVAQRSSYNEQFF. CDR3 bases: TGCAGCGTTGCCCAGCGGAGCTCCTACAATGAGCAGTTCTTC.

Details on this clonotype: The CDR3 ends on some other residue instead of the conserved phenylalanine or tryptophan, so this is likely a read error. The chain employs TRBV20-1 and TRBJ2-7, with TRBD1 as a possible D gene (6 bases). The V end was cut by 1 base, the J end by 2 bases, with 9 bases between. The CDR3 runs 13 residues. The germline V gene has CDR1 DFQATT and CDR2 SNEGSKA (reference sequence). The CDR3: CSARARGTYEQYL. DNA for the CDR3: TGCAGTGCTAGAGCCAGGGGTACCTACGAGCAGTACTTA.

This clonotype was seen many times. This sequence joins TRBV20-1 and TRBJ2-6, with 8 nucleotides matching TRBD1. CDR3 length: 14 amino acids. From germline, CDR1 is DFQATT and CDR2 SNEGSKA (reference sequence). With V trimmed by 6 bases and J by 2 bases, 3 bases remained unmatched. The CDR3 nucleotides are TGCAGTGCAGGACAGGGTACTGGGGCCAACGTCCTGACTTTC. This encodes CSAGQGTGANVLTF.

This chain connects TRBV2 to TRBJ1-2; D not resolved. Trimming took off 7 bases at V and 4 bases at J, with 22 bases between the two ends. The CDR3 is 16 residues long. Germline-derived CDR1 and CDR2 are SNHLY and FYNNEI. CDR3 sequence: CASTLIEGEVGYGYTF. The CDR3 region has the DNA TGTGCCAGCACCCTAATCGAGGGTGAGGTCGGCTATGGCTACACCTTC.

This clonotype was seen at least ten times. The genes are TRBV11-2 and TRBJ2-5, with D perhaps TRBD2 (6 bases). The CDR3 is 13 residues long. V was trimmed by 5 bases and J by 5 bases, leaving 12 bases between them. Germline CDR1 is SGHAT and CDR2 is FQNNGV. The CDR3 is CASSPSGVETQYF. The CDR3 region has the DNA TGTGCCAGCAGCCCCTCGGGGGTGGAGACCCAGTACTTC.

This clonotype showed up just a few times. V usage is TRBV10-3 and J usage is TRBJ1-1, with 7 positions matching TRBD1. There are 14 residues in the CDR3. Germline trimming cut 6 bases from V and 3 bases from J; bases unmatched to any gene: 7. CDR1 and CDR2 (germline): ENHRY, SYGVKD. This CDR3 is CAIRTGRFDTEAFF. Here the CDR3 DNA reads TGTGCCATCAGGACAGGGAGGTTTGACACTGAAGCTTTCTTT.

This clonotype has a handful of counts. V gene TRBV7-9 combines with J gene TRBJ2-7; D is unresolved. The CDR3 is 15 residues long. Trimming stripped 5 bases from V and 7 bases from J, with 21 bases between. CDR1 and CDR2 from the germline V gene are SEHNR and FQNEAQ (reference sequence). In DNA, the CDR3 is TGTGCCAGCAGCCCAAGGTCTACCTCTGGGTATGAGCAGTACTTC. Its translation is CASSPRSTSGYEQYF.

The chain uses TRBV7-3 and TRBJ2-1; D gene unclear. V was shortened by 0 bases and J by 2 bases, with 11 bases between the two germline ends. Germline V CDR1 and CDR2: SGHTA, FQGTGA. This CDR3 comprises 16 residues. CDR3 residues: CASSLTRLSAYNEQFF. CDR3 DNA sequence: TGTGCCAGCAGCTTAACCCGGCTTAGTGCCTACAATGAGCAGTTCTTC.

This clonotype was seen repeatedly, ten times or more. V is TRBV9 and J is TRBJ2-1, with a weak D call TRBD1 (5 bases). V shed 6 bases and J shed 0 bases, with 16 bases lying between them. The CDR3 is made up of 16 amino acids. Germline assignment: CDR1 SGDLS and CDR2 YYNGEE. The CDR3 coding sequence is TGTGCCAGCACCCAGGGCGCAGCGAGCTCCTACAATGAGCAGTTCTTC. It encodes CASTQGAASSYNEQFF.

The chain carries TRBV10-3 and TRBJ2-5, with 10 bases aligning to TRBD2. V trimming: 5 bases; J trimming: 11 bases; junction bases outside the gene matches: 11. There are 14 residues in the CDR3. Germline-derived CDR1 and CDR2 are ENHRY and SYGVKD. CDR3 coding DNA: TGTGCCATCAGTAGCGGGGGGGCCTGGAATGAGCAGTACTTC. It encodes CAISSGGAWNEQYF.

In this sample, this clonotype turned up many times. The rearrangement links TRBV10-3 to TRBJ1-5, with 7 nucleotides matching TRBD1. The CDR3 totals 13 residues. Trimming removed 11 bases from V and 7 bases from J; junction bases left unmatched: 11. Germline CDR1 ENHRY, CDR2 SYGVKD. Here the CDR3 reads CASRQGGEQPQHF. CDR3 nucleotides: TGTGCCTCGCGACAGGGAGGAGAACAGCCCCAGCATTTT.

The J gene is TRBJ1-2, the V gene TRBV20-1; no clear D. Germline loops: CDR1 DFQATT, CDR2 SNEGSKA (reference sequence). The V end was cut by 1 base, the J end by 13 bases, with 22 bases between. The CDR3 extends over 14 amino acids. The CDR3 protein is CSARGGFADYHPTF. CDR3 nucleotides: TGCAGTGCTAGAGGAGGCTTTGCGGACTATCATCCCACCTTC.

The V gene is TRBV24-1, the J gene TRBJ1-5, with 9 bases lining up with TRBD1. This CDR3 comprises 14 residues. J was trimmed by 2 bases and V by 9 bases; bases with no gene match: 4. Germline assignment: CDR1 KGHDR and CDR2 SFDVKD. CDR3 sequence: CATQDRGGNQPQHF. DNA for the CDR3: TGTGCCACCCAGGACAGGGGTGGCAATCAGCCCCAGCATTTT.

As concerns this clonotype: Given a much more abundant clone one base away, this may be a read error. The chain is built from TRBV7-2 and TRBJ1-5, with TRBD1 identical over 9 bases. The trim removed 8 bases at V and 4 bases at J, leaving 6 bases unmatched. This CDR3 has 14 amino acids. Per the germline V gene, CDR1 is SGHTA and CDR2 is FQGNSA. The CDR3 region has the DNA TGTGCCAGCGGCGCCGGGACAGGGAATCAGCCCCAGCATTTT. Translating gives CASGAGTGNQPQHF.

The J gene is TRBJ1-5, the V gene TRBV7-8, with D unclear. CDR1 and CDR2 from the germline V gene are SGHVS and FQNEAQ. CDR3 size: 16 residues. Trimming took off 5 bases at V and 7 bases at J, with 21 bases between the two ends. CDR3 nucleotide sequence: TGTGCCAGCAGCCAAACCCCCACCCGGGGAGTACAGCCCCAGCATTTT. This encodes CASSQTPTRGVQPQHF.

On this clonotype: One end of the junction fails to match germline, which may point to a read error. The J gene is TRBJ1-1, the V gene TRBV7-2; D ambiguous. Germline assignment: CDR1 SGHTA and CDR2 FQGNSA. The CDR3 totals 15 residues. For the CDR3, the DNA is TGTGCCAACAGCTTAGGCCCGGTCGGGAACACTGAAGCTTTCTTT. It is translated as CANSLGPVGNTEAFF. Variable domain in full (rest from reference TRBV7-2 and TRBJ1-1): GAGVSQSPSNKVTEKGKDVELRCDPISGHTALYWYRQSLGQGLEFLIYFQGNSAPDKSGLPSDRFSAERTGGSVSTLTIQRTQQEDSAVYLCANSLGPVGNTEAFFGQGTRLTVV.

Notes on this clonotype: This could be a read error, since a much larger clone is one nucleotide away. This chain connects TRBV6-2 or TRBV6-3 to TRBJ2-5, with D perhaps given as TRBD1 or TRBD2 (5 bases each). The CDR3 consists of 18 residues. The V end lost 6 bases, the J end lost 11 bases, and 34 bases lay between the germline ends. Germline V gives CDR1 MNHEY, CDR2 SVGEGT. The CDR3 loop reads CASSPKAGRVGSYNEQYF. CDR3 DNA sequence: TGTGCCAGCAGCCCAAAGGCGGGCAGGGTAGGGTCCTACAATGAGCAGTACTTC.

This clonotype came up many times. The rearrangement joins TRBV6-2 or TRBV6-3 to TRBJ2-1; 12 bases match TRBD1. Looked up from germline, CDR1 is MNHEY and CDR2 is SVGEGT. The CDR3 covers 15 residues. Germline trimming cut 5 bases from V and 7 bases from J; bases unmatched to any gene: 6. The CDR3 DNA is TGTGCCAGCAGTCACGGGGACAGGGGGCCGAATGAGCAGTTCTTC. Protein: CASSHGDRGPNEQFF.

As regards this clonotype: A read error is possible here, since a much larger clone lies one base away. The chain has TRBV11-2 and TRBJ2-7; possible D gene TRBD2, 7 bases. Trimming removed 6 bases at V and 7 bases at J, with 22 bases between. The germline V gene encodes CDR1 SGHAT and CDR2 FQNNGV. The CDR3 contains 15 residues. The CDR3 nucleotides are TGTGCCAGCAGGGATTGGGGGGGCGGATACAATGAGCAGTACTTC. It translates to CASRDWGGGYNEQYF.

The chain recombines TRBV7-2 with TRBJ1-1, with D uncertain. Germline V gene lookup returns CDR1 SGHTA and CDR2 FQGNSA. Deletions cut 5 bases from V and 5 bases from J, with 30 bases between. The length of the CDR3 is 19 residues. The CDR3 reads CASSPYGRYGNFSRTEAFF. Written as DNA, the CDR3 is TGTGCCAGCAGCCCCTATGGTCGCTATGGAAACTTCTCGAGGACTGAAGCTTTCTTT. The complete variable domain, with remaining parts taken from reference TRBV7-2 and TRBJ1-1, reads GAGVSQSPSNKVTEKGKDVELRCDPISGHTALYWYRQSLGQGLEFLIYFQGNSAPDKSGLPSDRFSAERTGGSVSTLTIQRTQQEDSAVYLCASSPYGRYGNFSRTEAFFGQGTRLTVV.

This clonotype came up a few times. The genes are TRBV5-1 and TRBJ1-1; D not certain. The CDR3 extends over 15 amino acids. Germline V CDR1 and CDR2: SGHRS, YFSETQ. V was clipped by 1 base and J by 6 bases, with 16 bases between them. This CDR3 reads CASSLLSVGSPEAFF. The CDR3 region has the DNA TGCGCCAGCAGCTTGCTCTCCGTGGGGAGTCCTGAAGCTTTCTTT.

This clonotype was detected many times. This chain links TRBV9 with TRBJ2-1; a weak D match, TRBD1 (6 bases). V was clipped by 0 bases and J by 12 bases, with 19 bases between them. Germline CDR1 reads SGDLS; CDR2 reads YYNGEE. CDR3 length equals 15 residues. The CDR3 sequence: CASSVEGQGKTRQFF. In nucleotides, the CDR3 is TGTGCCAGCAGCGTAGAAGGGCAGGGGAAGACACGGCAGTTCTTC.

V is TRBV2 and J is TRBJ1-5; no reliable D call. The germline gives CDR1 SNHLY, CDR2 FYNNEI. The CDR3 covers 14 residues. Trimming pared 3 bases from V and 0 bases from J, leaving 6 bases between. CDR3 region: CASSEVFSNQPQHF. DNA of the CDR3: TGTGCCAGCAGTGAGGTTTTTAGCAATCAGCCCCAGCATTTT.

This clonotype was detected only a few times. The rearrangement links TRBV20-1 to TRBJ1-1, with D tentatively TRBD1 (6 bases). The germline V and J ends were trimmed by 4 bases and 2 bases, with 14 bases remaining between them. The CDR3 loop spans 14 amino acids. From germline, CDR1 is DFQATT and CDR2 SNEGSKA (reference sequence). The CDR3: CSAIPWGLNTEAFF. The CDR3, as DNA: TGCAGTGCTATCCCCTGGGGGCTAAACACTGAAGCTTTCTTT.